The T cell receptor (beta chain) described here comes from a study of blood T cell repertoires in COVID-19. Whole-study context: T cells, B-cell-depleted T cells, or PBMCs provided the cDNA or gDNA that served as material.

Germline CDR1 is SQVTM and CDR2 is ANQGSEA. The CDR3 runs 12 residues. The V and J ends lost 4 bases and 4 bases respectively, with 10 bases between them. Original data processing: The assay estimated nucleated cells by amplifying reference gene primers. The method was immunoSEQ multiplex PCR; TCRdb's version includes in-frame clones alone and lacks a portion of them. V and J calls and clone size are given by that table; D and trimming were obtained from the DNA. The data show approximately 160,000 clones, about 88% seen once. Material for sequencing was peripheral blood. The TCR sequence derives from a man aged 60 to 75 with active or convalescent COVID-19. The chain couples TRBV29-1 to TRBJ1-2; D is unclear. The chain's CDR3 is CSVGGDSYGYTF. The CDR3, as DNA: TGCAGCGTTGGGGGAGACTCCTATGGCTACACCTTC.